The 17 T cell receptor beta chains below were found in one sample sequenced in a study of blood T cell repertoires in COVID-19. The repertoire was sequenced with immunoSEQ multiplex PCR; TCRdb's copy has only in-frame clones and lacks some. The sample has roughly 140,000 clones, 84% seen once. The specimen sequenced was PBMCs or T cells enriched from blood (not recorded which). All receptors come from a woman in her forties or fifties who had been exposed to COVID-19.

The chain has TRBV7-8 and TRBJ1-2; TRBD1 aligns across 9 bases. Germline V gives CDR1 SGHVS, CDR2 FQNEAQ. V shed 1 base, J shed 0 bases, and the junction held 12 bases outside the gene matches. The CDR3 loop spans 19 amino acids. CDR3 sequence (DNA): TGTGCCAGCAGCTTAGTGGGGCTCACAGGGGGCTTAGCTAACTATGGCTACACCTTC. This encodes CASSLVGLTGGLANYGYTF.

The V call is TRBV5-1, the J call TRBJ2-5, with 10 bases aligning to TRBD1. This CDR3 has 15 amino acids. Germline V CDR1 and CDR2: SGHRS, YFSETQ. Trimming removed 2 bases from V and 2 bases from J; junction bases left unmatched: 3. CDR3 sequence: CASSLEDRGQETQYF. In DNA form, the CDR3 reads TGCGCCAGCAGCTTAGAGGACAGGGGGCAAGAGACCCAGTACTTC.

This chain connects TRBV7-2 to TRBJ1-2; possibly TRBD1 for D (5 bases). Trimming took 5 bases from V and 8 from J, leaving 12 bases between them. CDR1 and CDR2 (germline): SGHTA, FQGNSA. The CDR3 contains 12 residues. This chain's CDR3 is CASSLRGYGYTF. For the CDR3, the DNA is TGTGCCAGCAGCCTTAGGGGTTACGGCTACACCTTC.

This chain uses TRBV27 with TRBJ1-5; D is undetermined. Between the trimmed V and J ends, which lost 6 bases and 5 bases, there was a span of 11 bases. The germline V gene has CDR1 MNHEY and CDR2 SMNVEV (reference sequence). The CDR3 is 13 residues long. The CDR3 nucleotides read TGTGCCAGCAGCTTCAGATTCGATCAGCCCCAGCATTTT. Translation: CASSFRFDQPQHF.

This sequence joins TRBV6-6 and TRBJ1-6, with D maybe TRBD1 (6 bases). Between the trimmed V and J ends, which lost 2 bases and 5 bases, there was a span of 7 bases. The CDR3 has 14 amino acids. In germline, CDR1 is MNHNY, CDR2 SVGAGI (reference sequence). The CDR3 region is CASSYKGDNSPLHF. For the CDR3, the DNA is TGTGCCAGCAGTTACAAGGGGGATAATTCACCCCTCCACTTT.

V and J are TRBV6-5 and TRBJ2-7, with a possible D match to TRBD2 (7 bases). Looked up from germline, CDR1 is MNHEY and CDR2 is SVGAGI. The length of the CDR3 is 14 residues. Trimming removed 7 bases from V and 2 bases from J, with 15 bases in between. CDR3 sequence (DNA): TGTGCCAGCACCCCACAGGGAGGGCCCTACGAGCAGTACTTC. Translated, it gives CASTPQGGPYEQYF.

The rearrangement links TRBV5-4 to TRBJ2-7; 7 bases fit TRBD2. Germline V lookup: CDR1 SGHNT, CDR2 YYREEE (reference sequence). This CDR3 has 14 amino acids. With 0 bases clipped from V and 7 bases from J, the junction kept 7 bases outside the gene matches. CDR3 loop: CASSLEAMGGEQYF. CDR3 coding DNA: TGTGCCAGCAGCTTGGAAGCTATGGGGGGGGAGCAGTACTTC.

This chain joins TRBV6-5 and TRBJ1-2, with TRBD1 identical over 7 bases. The CDR3 sequence is 15 residues long. Trimming removed 4 bases from V and 5 bases from J; junction bases left unmatched: 10. CDR1 MNHEY and CDR2 SVGAGI come from the germline V gene. DNA for the CDR3: TGTGCCAGCAGTTTGACAGGGTCGACAGGATATGGCTACACCTTC. Its translation is CASSLTGSTGYGYTF.

The genes are TRBV2 and TRBJ1-1, with 9 positions matching TRBD1. This CDR3 region has 13 residues. Germline values: CDR1 SNHLY, CDR2 FYNNEI. After removal of 3 bases from V and 4 bases from J, the junction contained 0 bases not matched to a gene. CDR3 sequence: CASSEGQGTEAFF. CDR3 DNA sequence: TGTGCCAGCAGTGAGGGACAGGGCACTGAAGCTTTCTTT.

The chain recombines TRBV7-9 with TRBJ2-2; D might be TRBD2 (6 bases). The CDR3 has 15 residues. Germline CDR1 SEHNR, CDR2 FQNEAQ (reference sequence). V was pared by 6 bases and J by 4 bases, with 15 bases between. CDR3 sequence reads: CASSPQREFTGELFF. The CDR3 nucleotides read TGTGCCAGCAGTCCCCAACGGGAGTTCACCGGGGAGCTGTTTTTT.

The chain employs TRBV10-3 and TRBJ1-2; possibly TRBD1 for D (5 bases). The CDR3 contains 18 residues. V dropped 2 bases and J dropped 7 bases, with 26 bases sitting between them. Looked up from germline, CDR1 is ENHRY and CDR2 is SYGVKD. The CDR3 region is CAISEATGDSSLLIGYTF. DNA of the CDR3: TGTGCCATCAGTGAGGCCACTGGGGACTCCTCACTGCTCATTGGCTACACCTTC.

V usage is TRBV10-1 and J usage is TRBJ2-1; 8 nucleotides match TRBD2. The CDR3 loop spans 19 amino acids. CDR1 and CDR2 (germline): WNHNN, SYGVQD (reference sequence). The V and J ends lost 7 bases and 0 bases, in that order; junction bases with no gene match: 17. The CDR3 nucleotides read TGCGCCAGCATCACCCCCCAGCGGGCCGGGACTAGCTCCTACAATGAGCAGTTCTTC. Its protein is CASITPQRAGTSSYNEQFF.

The V gene is TRBV15, the J gene TRBJ1-1; 7 bases agree with TRBD1. With V trimmed by 7 bases and J by 7 bases, 9 bases remained unmatched. The CDR3 totals 13 residues. CDR1 is LNHNV and CDR2 is YYDKDF in the germline V gene (reference sequence). Written as DNA, the CDR3 is TGTGCCACCACCCCGACAGGGAGACATGAAGCTTTCTTT. It translates to CATTPTGRHEAFF. Together with reference TRBV15 and TRBJ1-1, the CDR3 gives the full variable domain: DAMVIQNPRYQVTQFGKPVTLSCSQTLNHNVMYWYQQKSSQAPKLLFHYYDKDFNNEADTPDNFQSRRPNTSFCFLDIRSPGLGDTAMYLCATTPTGRHEAFFGQGTRLTVV.

The gene calls are TRBV2 and TRBJ2-7; the match to TRBD1 covers 10 bases. This CDR3 has 16 amino acids. Germline CDR1 and CDR2: SNHLY and FYNNEI. Losses at the gene ends were 6 bases for V and 2 bases for J; bases not matched to a gene: 10. CDR3 loop: CASRGTGAFPTYEQYF. For the CDR3, the DNA is TGTGCCAGCAGGGGGACAGGGGCTTTTCCCACCTACGAGCAGTACTTC. The full variable domain, its missing parts supplied by reference TRBV2 and TRBJ2-7, is EPEVTQTPSHQVTQMGQEVILRCVPISNHLYFYWYRQILGQKVEFLVSFYNNEISEKSEIFDDQFSVERPDGSNFTLKIRSTKLEDSAMYFCASRGTGAFPTYEQYFGPGTRLTVT.

Only a few counts were recorded for this clone. The gene calls are TRBV5-1 and TRBJ2-1; 7 positions match TRBD2. V was pared by 1 base and J by 3 bases, with 7 bases of the junction left unmatched. The CDR3 totals 16 residues. Germline V gene sequence: CDR1 SGHRS, CDR2 YFSETQ. CDR3 region: CASSLYAGASYNEQFF. CDR3 sequence (DNA): TGCGCCAGCAGCTTGTATGCGGGAGCTAGCTACAATGAGCAGTTCTTC.

V is TRBV25-1 and J is TRBJ2-2; 7 bases align to TRBD1. Germline values: CDR1 MGHDK, CDR2 SYGVNS. The CDR3 contains 13 residues. Trimming cost V 4 bases and J 6 bases; bases outside gene matches: 2. The CDR3 bases are TGTGCCAGCAGTGCCACAGGGGCCGGGGAGCTGTTTTTT. Translation gives CASSATGAGELFF. The complete variable domain, with remaining parts taken from reference TRBV25-1 and TRBJ2-2, reads EADIYQTPRYLVIGTGKKITLECSQTMGHDKMYWYQQDPGMELHLIHYSYGVNSTEKGDLSSESTVSRIRTEHFPLTLESARPSHTSQYLCASSATGAGELFFGEGSRLTVL.

This clone occurred a few times. The CDR3 bases are TGTGCCAGCAGCTTAGTAGCAGGGATAAACACTGAAGCTTTCTTT. Translating it yields CASSLVAGINTEAFF. This chain links TRBV7-8 with TRBJ1-1; tentatively, D is TRBD1 (5 bases). Trimming took off 1 base at V and 2 bases at J, with 11 bases between the two ends. CDR1 and CDR2 (germline): SGHVS, FQNEAQ. The CDR3 totals 15 residues.